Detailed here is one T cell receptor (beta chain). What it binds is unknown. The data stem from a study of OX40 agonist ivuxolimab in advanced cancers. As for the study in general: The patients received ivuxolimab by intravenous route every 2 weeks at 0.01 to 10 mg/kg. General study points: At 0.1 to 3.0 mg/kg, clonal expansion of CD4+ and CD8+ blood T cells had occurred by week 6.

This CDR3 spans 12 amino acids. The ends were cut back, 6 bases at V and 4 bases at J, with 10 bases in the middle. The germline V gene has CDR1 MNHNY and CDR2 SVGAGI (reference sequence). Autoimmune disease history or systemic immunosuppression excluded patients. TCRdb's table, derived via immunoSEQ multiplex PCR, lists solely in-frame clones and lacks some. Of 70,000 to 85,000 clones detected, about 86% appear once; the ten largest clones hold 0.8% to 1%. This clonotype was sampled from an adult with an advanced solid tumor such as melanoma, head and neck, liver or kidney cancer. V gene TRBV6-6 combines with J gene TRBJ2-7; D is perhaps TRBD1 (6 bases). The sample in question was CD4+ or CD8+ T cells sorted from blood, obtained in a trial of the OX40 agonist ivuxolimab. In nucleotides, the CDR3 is TGTGCCAGCAGCGAACAGGGTTACGAGCAGTACTTC. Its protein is CASSEQGYEQYF.